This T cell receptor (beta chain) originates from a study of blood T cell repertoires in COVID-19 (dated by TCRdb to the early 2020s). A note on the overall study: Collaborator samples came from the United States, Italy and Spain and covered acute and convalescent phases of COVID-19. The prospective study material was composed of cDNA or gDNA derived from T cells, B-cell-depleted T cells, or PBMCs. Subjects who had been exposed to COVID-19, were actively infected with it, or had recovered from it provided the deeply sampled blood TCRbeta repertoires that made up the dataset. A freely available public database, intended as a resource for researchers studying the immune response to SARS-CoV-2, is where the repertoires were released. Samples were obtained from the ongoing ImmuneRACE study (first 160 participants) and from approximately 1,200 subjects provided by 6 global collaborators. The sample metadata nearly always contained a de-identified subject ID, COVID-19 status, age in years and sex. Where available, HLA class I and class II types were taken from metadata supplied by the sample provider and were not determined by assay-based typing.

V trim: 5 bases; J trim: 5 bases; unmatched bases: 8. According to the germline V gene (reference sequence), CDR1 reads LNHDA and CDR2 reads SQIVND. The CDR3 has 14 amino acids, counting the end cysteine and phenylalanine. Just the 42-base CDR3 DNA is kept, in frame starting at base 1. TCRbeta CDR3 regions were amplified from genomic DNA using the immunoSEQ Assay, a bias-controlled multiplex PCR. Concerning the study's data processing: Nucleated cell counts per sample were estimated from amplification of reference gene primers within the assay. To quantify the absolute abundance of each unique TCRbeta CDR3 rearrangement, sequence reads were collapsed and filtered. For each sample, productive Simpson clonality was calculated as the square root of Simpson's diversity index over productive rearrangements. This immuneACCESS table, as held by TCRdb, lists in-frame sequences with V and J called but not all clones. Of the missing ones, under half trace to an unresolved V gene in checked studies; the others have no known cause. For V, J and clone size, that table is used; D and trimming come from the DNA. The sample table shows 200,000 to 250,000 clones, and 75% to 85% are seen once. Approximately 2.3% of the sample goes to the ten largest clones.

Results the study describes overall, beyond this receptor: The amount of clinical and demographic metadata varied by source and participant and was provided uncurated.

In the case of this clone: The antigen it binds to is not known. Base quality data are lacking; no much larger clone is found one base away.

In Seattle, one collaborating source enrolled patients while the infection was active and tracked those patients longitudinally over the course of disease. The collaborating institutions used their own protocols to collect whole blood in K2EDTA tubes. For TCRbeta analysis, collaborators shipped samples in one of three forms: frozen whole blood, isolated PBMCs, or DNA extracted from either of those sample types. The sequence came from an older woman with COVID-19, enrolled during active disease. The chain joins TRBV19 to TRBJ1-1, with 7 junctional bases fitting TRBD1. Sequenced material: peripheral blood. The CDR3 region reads CASSSQTGLTEAFF. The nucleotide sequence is TGTGCCAGTAGTTCTCAGACAGGGCTTACTGAAGCTTTCTTT.